This T cell receptor beta chain was recovered during a study of blood T cell repertoires in COVID-19 (dated by TCRdb to 2019 to 2021). In terms of the full investigation: Samples from collaborators originated in the United States, Italy and Spain and spanned both the acute and convalescent phases of COVID-19. The material from the prospective study consisted of cDNA or gDNA derived from T cells, B-cell-depleted T cells, or PBMCs. Subjects who had been exposed to COVID-19, were actively infected with it, or had recovered from it provided the deeply sampled blood TCRbeta repertoires that made up the dataset. The repertoires were released in a freely available public database intended as a resource for research on the immune response to SARS-CoV-2. The samples were drawn from the first 160 participants of the ongoing ImmuneRACE study and from 950 to 1,500 subjects provided by 6 global collaborators. The sample metadata nearly always contained a de-identified subject ID, COVID-19 status, age in years and sex. Where HLA class I and class II types were available, the types were taken from metadata supplied by the sample provider, not from assay-based typing.

Paper-wide results and their limitations: Clinical and demographic metadata were provided uncurated, with the amount varying by source and participant.

At one collaborating source in Seattle, patients were enrolled during active infection and were followed longitudinally through the course of disease. The collaborating institutions used their own protocols to collect whole blood in K2EDTA tubes. For TCRbeta analysis, collaborators shipped samples as frozen whole blood, isolated PBMCs, or DNA extracted from either of those sample types. Concerning this clone: No cognate antigen has been identified for it. One base away there is no much larger clone; base qualities are not given.

The CDR3 spans 15 residues, from the cysteine through the phenylalanine. The retained sequence is limited to the CDR3, 45 bases, with the frame set at the first base. As encoded in the germline V gene (reference sequence), CDR1 is LGHDT while CDR2 is YNNKEL. After removal of 4 bases from V and 3 bases from J, the junction retains 7 bases not matched to a gene. TCRbeta CDR3 regions were amplified from genomic DNA by means of the immunoSEQ Assay, a bias-controlled multiplex PCR. The original methods were these. Within the assay, amplification of reference gene primers was used to estimate how many nucleated cells each sample contained. To quantify the absolute abundance of each unique TCRbeta CDR3 rearrangement, sequence reads were collapsed and filtered. For each sample, productive Simpson clonality was calculated as the square root of Simpson's diversity index over productive rearrangements. Held by TCRdb, this immuneACCESS table contains in-frame sequences only and omits some clones. Under half of the omission traces to an unresolved V gene where checked; the cause of the rest is unknown. V, J and clone size were drawn from that table, and D and trimming were deduced from the DNA. A total of a few hundred thousand clones appear in this sample, 90% of them only once. Of the sample, 6.3% falls within the top ten clones.

The sequence joins TRBV3-1 (or the pseudogene TRBV3-2) to TRBJ2-3; TRBD2 aligns with 7 central bases. The clonotype was recovered from a woman between 50 and 59 years old with COVID-19, enrolled during active disease. The sample taken for sequencing was peripheral blood. The sequence in DNA is TGTGCCAGCAGCCGCCGGGACTACCTAACAGATACGCAGTATTTT. This yields the protein CASSRRDYLTDTQYF.